Sequencing of this T cell receptor beta chain was carried out in a study of cytomegalovirus exposure and HLA in healthy donors. Overall study findings and caveats: A prior analysis recorded that most TCR beta V segments were productive about 90% or about 30% of the time. Immune exposure information available was restricted to CMV serostatus.

The primer mix had 60 Vbeta and 13 Jbeta primers. Assay: immunoSEQ multiplex PCR; the TCRdb copy retains only in-frame clones and omits some. There are around 150,000 clones in the sample; around 80% occur only once, and about 2% lies in the top ten. Every donor was a healthy person donating bone marrow. This clone was counted once. Its antigen is as yet unknown. The clonotype originates from a man aged 25 to 45 in good health and CMV-seronegative. The specimen was PBMCs.

The CDR3 protein is CAWTNRAGGYTF. The CDR3, as DNA: TGTGCCTGGACCAACCGGGCGGGAGGCTACACCTTC. V and J are TRBV30 and TRBJ1-2, with no clear D. CDR1 and CDR2 (germline): GTSNPN, SVGIG (reference sequence). V dropped 4 bases and J dropped 8 bases, with 14 bases sitting between them. The CDR3 contains 12 residues.